These T cell receptor beta chains were read from a single sample in a study of T-cell reconstitution after alpha-beta-depleted transplantation in children. From the PCR reads, TCRdb called clonotypes with MiXCR, one entry per CDR3 protein. The repertoire has some 600,000 distinct CDR3 sequences, approximately 16% of them found once; the top ten carry approximately 1%. The sequencing here drew on PBMCs from the stem cell graft donor, taken from the stem cell graft. Every receptor here comes from a human donor who donated a stem cell graft to a child with acute myeloid leukemia. The CDR3 runs from the conserved cysteine through the conserved F or W. Fields, in order: clone size, J gene, V gene, D gene, CDR3 DNA, CDR3 protein. D genes are given only for firm matches. The size of a clone is reported for some rows only, either as once, few or many, or as a class for expanded clones.

>.|TRBJ1-5|TRBV7-8|.
TGTGCCAGCAGCCCCAACAGGGTGGGGCATCAGCCCCAGCATTTT
CASSPNRVGHQPQHF
>few|TRBJ1-1|TRBV10-2|.
TGCGCCAGCGGCCGTCTCATGAACACTGAAGCTTTCTTT
CASGRLMNTEAFF
>few|TRBJ2-5|TRBV2|.
TGTGCCAGCAGTGAAGTCGGACTACTCGGGACCCAGTACTTC
CASSEVGLLGTQYF
>many|TRBJ1-1|TRBV12-3/TRBV12-4|.
TGTGCCAGCAGTCCCCCGAGGACTGAAGCTTTCTTT
CASSPPRTEAFF
>few|TRBJ1-1|TRBV25-1|TRBD1
TGTGCCAGCGGTGACAGGGGGCACACTGAAGCTTTCTTT
CASGDRGHTEAFF
>many|TRBJ1-1|TRBV7-2|TRBD1
TGTGCCAGCAGCTTAGCGGGACAGGGCAGCACTGAAGCTTTCTTT
CASSLAGQGSTEAFF
>few|TRBJ2-1|TRBV20-1|TRBD2
TGCAGTGCTAGAGTCGCTGGGCTAGCGGGTGCTCCGGGTGAGCAGTTCTTC
CSARVAGLAGAPGEQFF
>.|TRBJ1-1|TRBV28|.
TGTGCCAGCACTCGGGACACCGTGGGGAACACTGAAGCTTTCTTT
CASTRDTVGNTEAFF
>.|TRBJ2-1|TRBV5-1|TRBD2
TGCGCCAGCAGCTTGGATGTAACTAGCGGGGGGGCCAACAATGAGCAGTTCTTC
CASSLDVTSGGANNEQFF
>.|TRBJ2-1|TRBV15|.
TGTGCCACCAGCAGAGATTGGGGGCGGGGCGATGAGCAGTTCTTC
CATSRDWGRGDEQFF
>many|TRBJ2-1|TRBV12-3/TRBV12-4|.
TGTGCCAGCAGTTTAAGAAGAGAGAGTGAGCAGTTCTTC
CASSLRRESEQFF
>few|TRBJ2-1|TRBV20-1|TRBD1
TGCAGTGCTAGTCAGGGGGCGAAAGGGCAGTTCTTC
CSASQGAKGQFF
>many|TRBJ1-1|TRBV29-1|.
TGCAGCGTGGACTGGCCTGAAGCTTTCTTT
CSVDWPEAFF
>few|TRBJ2-3|TRBV12-3/TRBV12-4|.
TGTGCCAGCAGTTTAGCGCCAGTCACAGATACGCAGTATTTT
CASSLAPVTDTQYF
>many|TRBJ1-1|TRBV29-1|.
TGCAGCGTTGGGGGGGCCAACACTGAAGCTTTCTTT
CSVGGANTEAFF
>many|TRBJ2-3|TRBV29-1|TRBD1
TGCAGCGTTGATCTGACAGGGTCAGATACGCAGTATTTT
CSVDLTGSDTQYF
>once|TRBJ2-2|TRBV29-1|TRBD1
TGCAGCATACAGGGGCCAGACACCGGGCAGCTGTTTTTT
CSIQGPDTGQLFF
>many|TRBJ2-1|TRBV29-1|TRBD2
TGCAGCGTATACTGGACTAGCGGGGGGCAGAGCTCCTACAATGAGCAGTTCTTC
CSVYWTSGGQSSYNEQFF
>.|TRBJ1-4|TRBV12-3/TRBV12-4|TRBD1
TGTGCCAGCAGAATTAGGCCGGGACAGGGGGCGGAAAAACTGTTTTTT
CASRIRPGQGAEKLFF
>few|TRBJ1-1|TRBV6-1|.
TGTGCCAGCAGTGATACAGGGTTGAGTGAAGCTTTCTTT
CASSDTGLSEAFF
>.|TRBJ2-1|TRBV11-3|.
TGTGCCAGCAGCTTAGAGGGGGCGCGCGACAATGAGCAGTTCTTC
CASSLEGARDNEQFF
>many|TRBJ1-6|TRBV10-3|.
TGTGCCATCAGTGAGACGCCTCCAAATTCACCCCTCCACTTT
CAISETPPNSPLHF
>many|TRBJ1-5|TRBV7-2|TRBD1
TGTGCCAGCAGCTTAGAGATGCAGGGGGATCAGCCCCAGCATTTT
CASSLEMQGDQPQHF
>.|TRBJ1-1|TRBV3-1|.
TGTGCCAGCAGCCAAGACAAGGGAGTCGCTGAAGCTTTCTTT
CASSQDKGVAEAFF
>many|TRBJ2-2|TRBV20-1|.
TGCAGTGCTAGGACGGTAGGGCACACCGGGGAGCTGTTTTTT
CSARTVGHTGELFF
>many|TRBJ2-1|TRBV20-1|TRBD2
TGCAGTGCTAGAGTTCCGGGACTAGCCTACAATGAGCAGTTCTTC
CSARVPGLAYNEQFF
>many|TRBJ2-2|TRBV29-1|.
TGCAGCGTTGCAGTGACCGGGGAGCTGTTTTTT
CSVAVTGELFF
>many|TRBJ2-7|TRBV5-6|.
TGTGCCAGCAGCGGGTGGGCCGAGCAGTACTTC
CASSGWAEQYF
>few|TRBJ1-2|TRBV28|.
TGTGCCAGCAGTTCGTCAGACAGCACGAACTATGGCTACACCTTC
CASSSSDSTNYGYTF
>.|TRBJ1-2|TRBV19|.
TGTGCCAGTAGTATTTGGCAGGCTAACTATGGCTACACCTTC
CASSIWQANYGYTF
>.|TRBJ1-2|TRBV20-1|TRBD1
TGCAGTGCTAGTCGGGACAGAGCTAACTATGGCTACACCTTC
CSASRDRANYGYTF
>few|TRBJ2-5|TRBV5-1|TRBD2
TGCGCCAGCAGCTTGGAAGCGGGGGGGCCGGAAGAGACCCAGTACTTC
CASSLEAGGPEETQYF
>.|TRBJ2-2|TRBV29-1|.
TGCAGCGTTGAAGATGCCCAGACGAACACCGGGGAGCTGTTTTTT
CSVEDAQTNTGELFF
>few|TRBJ2-2|TRBV12-3/TRBV12-4|.
TGTGCCAGCAGCAGGGCCGCGAACACCGGGGAGCTGTTTTTT
CASSRAANTGELFF
>few|TRBJ1-4|TRBV10-3|TRBD1
TGTGCCATCTGGGACAGGCATAAAGAAAAACTGTTTTTT
CAIWDRHKEKLFF
>few|TRBJ1-5|TRBV5-1|.
TGCGCCAGCAGCTTGAGGGGAGGGAGCAATCAGCCCCAGCATTTT
CASSLRGGSNQPQHF
>many|TRBJ1-6|TRBV30|.
TGTGCCTGGAGTCCGGGACGGCGTGATTCACCCCTCCACTTT
CAWSPGRRDSPLHF
>many|TRBJ2-1|TRBV5-1|TRBD1
TGCGCCAGCAGCCTCACAGGGGGCGGACACAATGAGCAGTTCTTC
CASSLTGGGHNEQFF
>.|TRBJ1-4|TRBV29-1|.
TGCAGCGTTGAGGTGGTTAATGAAAAACTGTTTTTT
CSVEVVNEKLFF
>many|TRBJ2-1|TRBV20-1|TRBD2
TGCAGTGCTCTCGGCGGGGGTAGCGGGGGACCCGGGGAGCAGTTCTTC
CSALGGGSGGPGEQFF
>many|TRBJ2-7|TRBV20-1|TRBD1
TGCAGTGCTAGAGATGGTACAGGGGGCAAATACGAGCAGTACTTC
CSARDGTGGKYEQYF
>many|TRBJ1-1|TRBV20-1|TRBD1
TGCAGTGCTAGAGGGACAGGAGGCACTGAAGCTTTCTTT
CSARGTGGTEAFF